This TCR beta chain was documented in a study of response to subunit inactivated influenza vaccine. Study results and caveats: The authors suggested that every seasonal influenza vaccination recruits few new T cells.

This CDR3 is built from 14 residues. CDR1 SQVTM and CDR2 ANQGSEA come from the germline V gene. The V end lost 4 bases, the J end lost 0 bases, and 7 bases lay between the germline ends. This clonotype was detected many times. Its antigen is unidentified. TCRdb re-called the RT-PCR reads with MiXCR, one entry per CDR3 protein. This table has 600,000 to 850,000 distinct CDR3 sequences, 14% appearing once. Sequencing used PBMCs from blood, obtained approximately 15 days before vaccination. This TCR derives from a man aged 50-59 years who received an inactivated influenza vaccine. This chain uses TRBV29-1 with TRBJ1-6; D is unresolved. CDR3 DNA: TGCAGCGTTGGCGGCAGCTCCTATAATTCACCCCTCCACTTT. This sequence encodes CSVGGSSYNSPLHF.